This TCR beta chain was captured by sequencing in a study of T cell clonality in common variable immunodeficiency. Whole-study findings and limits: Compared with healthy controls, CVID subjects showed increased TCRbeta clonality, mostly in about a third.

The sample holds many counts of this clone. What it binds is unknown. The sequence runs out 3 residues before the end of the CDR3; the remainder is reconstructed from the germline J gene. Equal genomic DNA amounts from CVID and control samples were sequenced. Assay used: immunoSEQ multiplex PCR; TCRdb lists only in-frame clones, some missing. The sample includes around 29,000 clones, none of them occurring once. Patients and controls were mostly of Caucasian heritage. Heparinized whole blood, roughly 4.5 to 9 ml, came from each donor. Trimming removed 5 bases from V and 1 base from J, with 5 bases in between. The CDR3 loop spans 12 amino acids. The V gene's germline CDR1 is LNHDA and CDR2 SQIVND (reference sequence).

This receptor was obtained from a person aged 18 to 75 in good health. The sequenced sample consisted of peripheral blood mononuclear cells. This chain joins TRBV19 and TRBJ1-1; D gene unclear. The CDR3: CASSFGNTEAFF. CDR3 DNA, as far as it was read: TGTGCCAGTAGTTTCGGGAACACTGAA.